This entry lists 13 T cell receptor beta chains sequenced from one sample in a study of blood T cells in healthy people across ages. Then a second PCR, running about 6 to 11 cycles, was carried out with a sample-barcoded 5' primer and a J-beta primer mix. TCRdb used MiXCR to reprocess the 5' RACE reads, holding one entry per CDR3 protein. The data hold about 900,000 distinct CDR3 sequences, with less than 80% observed a single time. The sequenced sample consisted of blood. These receptors were taken from a man aged 30 to 39 in good health.

The CDR3 loop reads CASSVAPLAGLTDTQYF. The CDR3 DNA reads as TGTGCCAGCAGCGTAGCTCCACTAGCGGGGTTAACAGATACGCAGTATTTT. The V gene is TRBV9, the J gene TRBJ2-3, with 10 bases fitting TRBD2. The CDR3 has 17 amino acids. J lost 3 bases, V lost 0 bases, and 7 bases had no gene match. The germline V gene encodes CDR1 SGDLS and CDR2 YYNGEE.

The chain carries TRBV28 and TRBJ2-7; 7 nucleotides match TRBD2. V lost 6 bases, J lost 2 bases, and 10 bases stayed unmatched. Germline-derived CDR1 and CDR2 are MDHEN and SYDVKM. CDR3 length: 15 amino acids. The CDR3 protein is CASSRGDAEAYEQYF. In nucleotides, the CDR3 is TGTGCCAGCAGCCGGGGGGATGCAGAAGCCTACGAGCAGTACTTC.

In its sample, this clonotype was seen a few times. This chain joins TRBV20-1 and TRBJ2-7, with D possibly being TRBD2 (6 bases). The CDR3 spans 13 residues. Germline V lookup: CDR1 DFQATT, CDR2 SNEGSKA (reference sequence). Trimming took off 8 bases at V and 3 bases at J, with 17 bases between the two ends. Written as DNA, the CDR3 is TGCAGTCATAATGCGGGGTTGGGCTACGAGCAGTACTTC. This sequence encodes CSHNAGLGYEQYF.

V usage is TRBV6-5 and J usage is TRBJ2-7; 7 bases are a match to TRBD1. With 0 bases clipped from V and 3 bases from J, the junction kept 8 bases outside the gene matches. CDR3 length: 16 amino acids. The germline V gene has CDR1 MNHEY and CDR2 SVGAGI. CDR3 region: CASSYSIDAGGYEQYF. The CDR3 DNA follows: TGTGCCAGCAGTTACTCGATCGATGCAGGGGGCTACGAGCAGTACTTC.

Comments on this clonotype: A clone one base away is much larger, so this may be a read error. The chain employs TRBV3-1 and TRBJ2-5, with D perhaps TRBD2 (7 bases). The germline V gene encodes CDR1 LGHDT and CDR2 YNNKEL (reference sequence). The CDR3 loop spans 14 amino acids. As DNA, the CDR3 is TGTGCCAGCAGCCATTTGGGGGGGCAAGGGACCCAGTACTTC. Translating gives CASSHLGGQGTQYF.

This clonotype was found a few times. The chain uses TRBV15 and TRBJ2-5; 7 bases are a match to TRBD1. CDR1 LNHNV and CDR2 YYDKDF come from the germline V gene (reference sequence). The CDR3 contains 13 residues. V was clipped by 6 bases and J by 2 bases; unmatched bases: 3. The CDR3 loop is CATREDRQETQYF. The CDR3 bases are TGTGCCACCAGGGAGGACAGGCAAGAGACCCAGTACTTC.

The chain has TRBV6-2 or TRBV6-3 and TRBJ2-7; 11 bases align to TRBD2. The CDR3 sequence is 17 residues long. Germline V gene lookup returns CDR1 MNHEY and CDR2 SVGEGT. Trimming took 6 bases from V and 0 from J; bases not matched to a gene: 10. The CDR3, as DNA: TGTGCCAGCAGCCTAGCGGGGGGCGTGCCGAGCTCCTACGAGCAGTACTTC. This encodes CASSLAGGVPSSYEQYF.

CDR3 in amino acids: CSVGGDYEQYF. DNA of the CDR3: TGCAGCGTGGGGGGGGACTACGAGCAGTACTTC. V and J are TRBV29-1 and TRBJ2-7; TRBD2 matches at 7 bases. With 6 bases clipped from V and 3 bases from J, the junction kept 2 bases outside the gene matches. The CDR3 is made up of 11 amino acids. In germline, CDR1 is SQVTM, CDR2 ANQGSEA.

This clonotype was seen a few times. The chain has TRBV10-3 and TRBJ2-7, with a possible D match to TRBD1 (6 bases). V was shortened by 6 bases and J by 6 bases, with 18 bases between the two germline ends. The CDR3 extends over 14 amino acids. CDR1 is ENHRY and CDR2 is SYGVKD in the germline V gene. The CDR3 loop is CAIRERTGSGEQYF. The CDR3 coding sequence is TGTGCCATCAGGGAGCGAACAGGGAGTGGCGAGCAGTACTTC.

The gene calls are TRBV5-6 and TRBJ2-4; 14 positions agree with TRBD2. The J call is in doubt because the DNA end fits TRBJ2-5 better. Per the germline V gene, CDR1 is SGHDT and CDR2 is YYEEEE. CDR3 length: 17 residues. The CDR3 region is CASSGGLAGGTRETQYF. CDR3 DNA: TGTGCCAGCAGCGGCGGACTAGCGGGGGGTACCAGGGAGACCCAGTACTTC.

The rearrangement joins TRBV29-1 to TRBJ2-3, with D tentatively TRBD1 or TRBD2 (5 bases each). Trimming shortened V by 6 bases and J by 6 bases, and 22 bases separated the two germline ends. This CDR3 contains 15 residues. In germline, CDR1 is SQVTM, CDR2 ANQGSEA. Here the CDR3 reads CSVIQGDHRTDTQYF. In nucleotides, the CDR3 is TGCAGCGTCATCCAGGGAGATCATAGGACCGATACGCAGTATTTT.

The rearrangement links TRBV20-1 to TRBJ1-5; TRBD1 aligns across 8 bases. V was clipped by 3 bases and J by 4 bases; unmatched bases: 17. Germline V gene lookup returns CDR1 DFQATT and CDR2 SNEGSKA (reference sequence). The length of the CDR3 is 18 residues. The CDR3 is CSASPLRQGALCNQPQHF. In nucleotides, the CDR3 is TGCAGTGCTAGCCCTTTACGGCAGGGGGCTCTGTGTAATCAGCCCCAGCATTTT.

V is TRBV9 and J is TRBJ2-1; 9 nucleotides align to TRBD1. CDR3 length: 14 amino acids. The ends lost 0 bases at V and 9 bases at J; junction bases unmatched: 4. CDR1 SGDLS and CDR2 YYNGEE come from the germline V gene. CDR3 DNA: TGTGCCAGCAGCGTAGGGGGGACAGGGAGTGAGCAGTTCTTC. This sequence encodes CASSVGGTGSEQFF. The whole variable domain, remainder taken from reference TRBV9 and TRBJ2-1, is DSGVTQTPKHLITATGQRVTLRCSPRSGDLSVYWYQQSLDQGLQFLIQYYNGEERAKGNILERFSAQQFPDLHSELNLSSLELGDSALYFCASSVGGTGSEQFFGPGTRLTVL.